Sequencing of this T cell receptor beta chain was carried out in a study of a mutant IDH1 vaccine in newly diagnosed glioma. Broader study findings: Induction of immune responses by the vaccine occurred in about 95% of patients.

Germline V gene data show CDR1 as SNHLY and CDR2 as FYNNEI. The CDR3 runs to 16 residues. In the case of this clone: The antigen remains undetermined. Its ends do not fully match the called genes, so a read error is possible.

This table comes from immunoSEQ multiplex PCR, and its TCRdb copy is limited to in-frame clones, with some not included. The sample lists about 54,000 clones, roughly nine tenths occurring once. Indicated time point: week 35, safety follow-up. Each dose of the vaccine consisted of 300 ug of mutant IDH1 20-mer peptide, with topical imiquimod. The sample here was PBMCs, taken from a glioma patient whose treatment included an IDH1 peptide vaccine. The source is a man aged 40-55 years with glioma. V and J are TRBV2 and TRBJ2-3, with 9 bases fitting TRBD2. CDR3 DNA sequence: TGTGCCAGCAGGGAAGGACTAGCGTCTCTCACAGATACGCAGTATTTT. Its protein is CASREGLASLTDTQYF.